The clone carrying this T cell receptor (beta chain) has just a few counts. 60 Vbeta and 13 Jbeta primers were used in PCR. Assay used: immunoSEQ multiplex PCR; TCRdb lists only in-frame clones, some missing. The data hold around 200,000 clones, with around 76% observed a single time. CDR1 and CDR2 from the germline V gene are SGHDT and YYEEEE. V lost 5 bases and J lost 7, with 19 bases in between. The CDR3 has 15 amino acids. The data derive from a study of cytomegalovirus exposure and HLA in healthy donors. What was sequenced was PBMCs. This clonotype originated in a woman in her 30s in good health and CMV-seropositive. V gene TRBV5-6 combines with J gene TRBJ2-1; a possible D gene is TRBD2 (6 bases). CDR3 residues: CASRVGGVPPNEQFF. The CDR3 coding sequence is TGTGCCAGCAGGGTGGGGGGAGTCCCGCCGAATGAGCAGTTCTTC.